Here is one T cell receptor beta chain with its context. This clonotype was recorded at least ten times. Its cognate antigen has yet to be identified. Base qualities are missing; no much larger clone stands one base away. These data come from a study of T cells in Graves' hyperthyroidism and ophthalmopathy (dated by TCRdb to the late 2010s). For context, the study as a whole: Peripheral blood samples were taken at the time of initial diagnosis, prior to any treatment. To identify distinguishing TCR V-J signatures, a discovery cohort of about 95 patients was used, comprising fewer than 45 with Graves' ophthalmopathy and 57 with stable Graves' hyperthyroidism. Prospective prediction of ophthalmopathy was tested in an independent validation cohort consisting of 18 hyperthyroidism patients and around 16 patients who later progressed to ophthalmopathy. The 100 discovery patients were divided at random into training and test sets in a 7:3 ratio. In addition, the study compared T-cell repertoires in thyroid tissue and in blood from roughly 6 Graves' hyperthyroidism patients. After blood sampling, hyperthyroidism patients were treated with methimazole at a starting dose of 30 mg daily, and ophthalmopathy patients were treated with high-dose intravenous methylprednisolone. The paper describes TCR Vbeta CDR3 sequencing of around 140 peripheral blood samples, made up of approximately 40 ophthalmopathy patients, around 78 hyperthyroidism patients and 17 progressor patients.

Hyperthyroidism patients were aged 18 to 65 years and newly diagnosed, with disease duration of less than 2 months. The study excluded patients with uncontrolled infections, other autoimmune diseases, pregnancy or lactation. Diagnoses relied on clinical symptoms, serum thyroxine and TRAb, thyroid ultrasound and orbital computed tomography. Blood from progressor patients was collected at the time of first diagnosis with hyperthyroidism, before any ophthalmopathy symptoms had appeared. PBMCs were separated from under 12 ml of fresh peripheral blood using Ficoll-Paque density gradient centrifugation. Progressor patients were defined as those initially diagnosed with Graves' hyperthyroidism in whom ophthalmopathy developed during follow-up. Total RNA was extracted with Trizol reagent, and quality was checked on an Agilent 2100 Bioanalyzer. Overall results and qualifications from the work: A model built on a 13 V-J signature distinguished ophthalmopathy from stable hyperthyroidism, reaching roughly 88% sensitivity and about 81% specificity in cross-validation and 80%/75% in testing. Sample size was not statistically predetermined, and investigators were not blinded to group allocation. Most expanded thyroid clonotypes (frequency above 0.001) were also detected in blood, a finding suggesting that blood repertoires may reflect thyroid immune responses. In validation, progression to ophthalmopathy was predicted by the model with around 70% sensitivity and around 76% specificity, a median of about 6.4 months before onset.

V was cut back by 4 bases and J by 7 bases, leaving a gap of 16 bases between them. CDR1 and CDR2, looked up from the germline V gene, are MNHEY and SVGEGT. Reading from cysteine to phenylalanine, the CDR3 counts 14 amino acids. The entry retains the CDR3 DNA only, 42 bases that are in frame from base 1. The TCR beta CDR3 regions were amplified from the RNA transcripts. For the first round of RT-PCR on the TCR CDR3, the HTBI primer set was used together with the Qiagen OneStep RT-PCR kit. A second multiplex PCR round built the libraries, followed by size selection and purification. The libraries were sequenced on an Illumina HiSeq2000 using paired-end 100 bp reads. Per the authors' processing: SOAPnuke was used to process the raw data, removing reads that contained adapters or uncalled bases, had a mean Phred below 15, or lacked an exact match to the constant primer or identifier. High-quality paired reads were merged using COPE v1.2.5, and each unique nucleotide sequence was defined as a clonotype. MiTCR v1.1 was used to align clonotypes to the IMGT TRBV, TRBD and TRBJ reference segments. The analysis included only V-J combinations with a frequency above 0.0001, which together covered over 98% of the repertoires. The TCS score was defined as F50 (clonal expansion) divided by E x V (chaos), with BLOSUM62-based TCRdist calculated between CDR3 peptides within each V-J. Welch's t-statistics and random forest reduced roughly 530 V-J features to roughly 13, which were used in a naive Bayes classifier (R e1071). TCRdb reran the public reads through fastp at Q25 and MiXCR, keeping productive beta chains. Every entry covers one CDR3 protein and lists the most common genes and DNA from its rows. These V and J calls rely on TCRdb rather than the paper's analysis. For this sample there are fewer than 300,000 distinct CDR3 sequences; roughly 15% appear just once. About 30% of the sample belongs to the ten largest clones.

Sequences were obtained from blood. The source of this sequence is a woman aged 45 to 65 with Graves' hyperthyroidism that later progressed to Graves' ophthalmopathy. The V and J genes are TRBV6-2 or TRBV6-3 and TRBJ1-2; TRBD1 is perhaps the D gene, given 6 matching bases. The DNA is as follows: TGTGCCAGCAGTTCCCCCTCAGGGGTCGGTGGCTACACCTTC. Its amino acids are CASSSPSGVGGYTF.